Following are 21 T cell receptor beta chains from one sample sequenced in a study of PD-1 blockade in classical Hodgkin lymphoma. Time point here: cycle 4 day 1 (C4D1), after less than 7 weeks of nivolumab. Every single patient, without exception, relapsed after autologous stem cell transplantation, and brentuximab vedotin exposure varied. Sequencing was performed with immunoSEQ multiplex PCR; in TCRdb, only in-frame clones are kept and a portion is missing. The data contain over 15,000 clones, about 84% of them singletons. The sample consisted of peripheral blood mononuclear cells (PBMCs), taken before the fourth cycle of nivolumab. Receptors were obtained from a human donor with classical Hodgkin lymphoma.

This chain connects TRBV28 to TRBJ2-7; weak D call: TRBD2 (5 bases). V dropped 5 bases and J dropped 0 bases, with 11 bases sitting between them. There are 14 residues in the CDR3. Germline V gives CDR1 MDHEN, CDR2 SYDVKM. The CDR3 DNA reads TGTGCCAGCAGTCTGTCCGGGGTCTCCTACGAGCAGTACGTC. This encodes CASSLSGVSYEQYV.

The CDR3, as DNA: TGTGGCGTGGGACAGGGAAACTATGGCTACACCTTC. Protein sequence: CGVGQGNYGYTF. This chain links TRBV28 with TRBJ1-2, with TRBD1 matching 9 bases. The CDR3 runs to 12 residues. The germline CDR1 and CDR2 sequences are MDHEN and SYDVKM.

The CDR3 DNA follows: TGTGCCAGCAGCTTGGCGGGGCTCACTGAAGCTTTCTTT. It translates to CASSLAGLTEAFF. This chain links TRBV5-8 with TRBJ1-1, with TRBD1 as a possible D gene (5 bases). V was shortened by 0 bases and J by 4 bases, with 7 bases between the two germline ends. Germline CDR1 is SGHTS and CDR2 is YDEGEE. The CDR3 is 13 residues long.

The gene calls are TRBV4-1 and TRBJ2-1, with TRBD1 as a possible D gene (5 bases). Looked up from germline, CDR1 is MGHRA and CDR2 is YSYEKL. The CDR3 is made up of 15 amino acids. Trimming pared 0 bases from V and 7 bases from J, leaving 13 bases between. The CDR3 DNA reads TGCGCCAGCAGCCAAGATCCAGGGCTGTATAATGAGCAGTTCTTC. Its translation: CASSQDPGLYNEQFF.

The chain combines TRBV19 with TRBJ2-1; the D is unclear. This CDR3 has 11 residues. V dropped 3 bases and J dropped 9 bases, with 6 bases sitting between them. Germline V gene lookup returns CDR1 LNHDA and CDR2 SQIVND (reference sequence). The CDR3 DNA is TGTGCCAGTAGTATGTACCGTGAGCAGTTCTTC. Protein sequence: CASSMYREQFF.

The CDR3, as DNA: TGTGCCAGCAGTGGCCTTCCCGGGGCCCAAGAGACCCAGTACTTC. Translated: CASSGLPGAQETQYF. The chain links TRBV6-1 to TRBJ2-5; D assignment may be TRBD1 or TRBD2 (5 bases each). The germline V and J ends were trimmed by 4 bases and 1 base, with 13 bases remaining between them. CDR1 MNHNS and CDR2 SASEGT come from the germline V gene. This CDR3 is built from 15 residues.

CDR3 nucleotides: TGTGCCAGCAGCCTCGGGGGTATAAATGAAAAACTGTTTTTT. Its translation is CASSLGGINEKLFF. V and J are TRBV28 and TRBJ1-4, with D perhaps matching TRBD1 (5 bases). This CDR3 is built from 14 residues. Germline CDR1 reads MDHEN; CDR2 reads SYDVKM. The V and J ends lost 6 bases and 5 bases respectively, with 13 bases between them. Filled out from reference TRBV28 and TRBJ1-4, the complete variable domain reads DVKVTQSSRYLVKRTGEKVFLECVQDMDHENMFWYRQDPGLGLRLIYFSYDVKMKEKGDIPEGYSVSREKKERFSLILESASTNQTSMYLCASSLGGINEKLFFGSGTQLSVL.

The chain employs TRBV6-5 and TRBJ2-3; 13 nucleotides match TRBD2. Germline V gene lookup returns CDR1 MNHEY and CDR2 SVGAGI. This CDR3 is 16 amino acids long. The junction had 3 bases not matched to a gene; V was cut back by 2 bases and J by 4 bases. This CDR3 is CASSYGTSGASDTQYF. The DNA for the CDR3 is TGTGCCAGCAGTTACGGGACTAGCGGGGCTTCAGATACGCAGTATTTT.

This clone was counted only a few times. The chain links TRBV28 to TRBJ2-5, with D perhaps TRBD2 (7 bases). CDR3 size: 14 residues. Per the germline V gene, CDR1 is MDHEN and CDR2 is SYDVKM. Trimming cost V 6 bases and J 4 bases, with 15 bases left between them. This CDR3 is CASSPQGRGETQYF. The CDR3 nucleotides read TGTGCCAGCAGCCCCCAGGGGAGGGGAGAGACCCAGTACTTC.

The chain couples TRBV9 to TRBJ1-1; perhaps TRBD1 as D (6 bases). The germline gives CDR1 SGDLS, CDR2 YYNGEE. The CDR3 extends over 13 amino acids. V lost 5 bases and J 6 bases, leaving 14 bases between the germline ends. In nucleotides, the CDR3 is TGTGCCAGCAGAGAAACAGGGTCCCCTGAAGCTTTCTTT. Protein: CASRETGSPEAFF. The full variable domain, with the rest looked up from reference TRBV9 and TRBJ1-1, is DSGVTQTPKHLITATGQRVTLRCSPRSGDLSVYWYQQSLDQGLQFLIQYYNGEERAKGNILERFSAQQFPDLHSELNLSSLELGDSALYFCASRETGSPEAFFGQGTRLTVV.

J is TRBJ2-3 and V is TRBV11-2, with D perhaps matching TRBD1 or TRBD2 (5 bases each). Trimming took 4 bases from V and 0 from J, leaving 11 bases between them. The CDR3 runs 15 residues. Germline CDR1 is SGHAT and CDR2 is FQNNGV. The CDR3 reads CASSSLGPSTDTQYF. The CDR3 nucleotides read TGTGCCAGCAGCTCCCTGGGACCTAGCACAGATACGCAGTATTTT.

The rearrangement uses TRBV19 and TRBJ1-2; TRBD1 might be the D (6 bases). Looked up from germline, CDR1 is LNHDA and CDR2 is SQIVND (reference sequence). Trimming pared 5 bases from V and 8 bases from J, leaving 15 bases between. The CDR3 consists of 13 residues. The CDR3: CASSPSTGLGYTF. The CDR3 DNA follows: TGTGCCAGTAGTCCATCGACAGGACTGGGCTACACCTTC.

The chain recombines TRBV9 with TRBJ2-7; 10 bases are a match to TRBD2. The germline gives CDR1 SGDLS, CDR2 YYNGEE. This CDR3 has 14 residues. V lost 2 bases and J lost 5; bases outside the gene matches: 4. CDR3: CASSVLAGANEQYF. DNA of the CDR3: TGTGCCAGCAGCGTTCTAGCGGGAGCAAACGAGCAGTACTTC.

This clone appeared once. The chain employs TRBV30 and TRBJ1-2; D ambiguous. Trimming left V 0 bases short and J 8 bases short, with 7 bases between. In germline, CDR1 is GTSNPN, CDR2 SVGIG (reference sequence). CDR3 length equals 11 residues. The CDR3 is CAWSVGGGYTF. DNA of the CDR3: TGTGCCTGGAGTGTCGGTGGGGGCTACACCTTC.

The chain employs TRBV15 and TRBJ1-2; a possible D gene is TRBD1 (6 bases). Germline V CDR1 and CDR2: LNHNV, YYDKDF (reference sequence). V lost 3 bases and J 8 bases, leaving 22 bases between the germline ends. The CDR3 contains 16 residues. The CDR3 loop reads CATSRSGTEGVKGYTF. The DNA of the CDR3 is TGTGCCACCAGCAGGTCCGGGACGGAGGGGGTGAAGGGCTACACCTTC.

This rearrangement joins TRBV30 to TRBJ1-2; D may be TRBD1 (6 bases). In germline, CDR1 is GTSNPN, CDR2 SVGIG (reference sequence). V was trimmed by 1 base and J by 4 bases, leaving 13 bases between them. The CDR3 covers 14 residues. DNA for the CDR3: TGTGCCTGGAGTGCGGACACAGGGTTCTATGGCTACACCTTC. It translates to CAWSADTGFYGYTF.

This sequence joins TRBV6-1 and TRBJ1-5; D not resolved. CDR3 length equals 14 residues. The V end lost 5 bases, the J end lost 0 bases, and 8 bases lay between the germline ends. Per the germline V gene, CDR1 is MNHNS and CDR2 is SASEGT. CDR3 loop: CASSYVTSNQPQHF. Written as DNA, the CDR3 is TGTGCCAGCAGTTATGTCACTAGCAATCAGCCCCAGCATTTT.

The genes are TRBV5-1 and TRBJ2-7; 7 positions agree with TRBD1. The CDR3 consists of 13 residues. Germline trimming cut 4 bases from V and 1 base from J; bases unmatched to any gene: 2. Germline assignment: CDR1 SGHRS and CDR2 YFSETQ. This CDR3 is CASSPGQSYEQYF. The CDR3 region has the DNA TGCGCCAGCAGCCCGGGACAGTCCTACGAGCAGTACTTC.

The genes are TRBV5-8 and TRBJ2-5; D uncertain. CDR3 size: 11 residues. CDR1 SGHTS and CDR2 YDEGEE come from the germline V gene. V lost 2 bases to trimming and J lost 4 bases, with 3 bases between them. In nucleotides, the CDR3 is TGTGCCAGCAGCTTTTTAGAGACCCAGTACTTC. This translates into CASSFLETQYF. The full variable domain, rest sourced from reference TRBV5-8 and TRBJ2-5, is EAGVTQSPTHLIKTRGQQATLRCSPISGHTSVYWYQQALGLGLQFLLWYDEGEERNRGNFPPRFSGRQFPNYSSELNVNALELEDSALYLCASSFLETQYFGPGTRLLVL.

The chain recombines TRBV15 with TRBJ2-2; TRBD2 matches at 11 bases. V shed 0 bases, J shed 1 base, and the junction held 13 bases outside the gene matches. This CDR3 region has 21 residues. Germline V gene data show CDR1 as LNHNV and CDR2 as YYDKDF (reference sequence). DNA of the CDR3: TGTGCCACCAGCAGAGATCTTCGGTGTGAACTAGCGGGGGAGAACACCGGGGAGCTGTTTTTT. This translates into CATSRDLRCELAGENTGELFF.

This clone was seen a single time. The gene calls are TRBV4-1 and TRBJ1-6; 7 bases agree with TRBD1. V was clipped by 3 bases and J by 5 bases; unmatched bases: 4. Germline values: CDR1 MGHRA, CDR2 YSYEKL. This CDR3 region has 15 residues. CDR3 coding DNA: TGCGCCAGCAGCCACCCGACAGGGAATAATTCACCCCTCCACTTT. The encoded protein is CASSHPTGNNSPLHF.